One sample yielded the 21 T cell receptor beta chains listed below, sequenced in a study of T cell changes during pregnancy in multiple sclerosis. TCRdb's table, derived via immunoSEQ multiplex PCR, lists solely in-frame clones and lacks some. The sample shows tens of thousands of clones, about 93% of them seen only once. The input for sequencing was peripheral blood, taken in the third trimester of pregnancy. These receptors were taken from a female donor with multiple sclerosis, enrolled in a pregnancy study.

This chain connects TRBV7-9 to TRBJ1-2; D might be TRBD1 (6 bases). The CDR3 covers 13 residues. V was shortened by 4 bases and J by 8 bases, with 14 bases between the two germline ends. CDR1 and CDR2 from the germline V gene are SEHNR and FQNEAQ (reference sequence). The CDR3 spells CASSSRGEGGYTF. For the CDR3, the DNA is TGTGCCAGCAGCTCCAGGGGCGAGGGGGGCTACACCTTC.

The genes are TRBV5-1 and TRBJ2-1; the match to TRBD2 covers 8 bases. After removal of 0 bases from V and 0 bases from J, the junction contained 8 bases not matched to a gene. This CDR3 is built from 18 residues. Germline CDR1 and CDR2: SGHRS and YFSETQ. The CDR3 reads CASSLESLAGSSYNEQFF. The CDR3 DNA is TGCGCCAGCAGCTTGGAATCCTTAGCGGGAAGCTCCTACAATGAGCAGTTCTTC.

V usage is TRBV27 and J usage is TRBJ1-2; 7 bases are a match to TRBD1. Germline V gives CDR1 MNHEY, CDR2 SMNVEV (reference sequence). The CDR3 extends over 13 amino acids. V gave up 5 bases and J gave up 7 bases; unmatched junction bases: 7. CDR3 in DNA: TGTGCCAGCAGTACTACAGGGGTCGGTGGCTACACCTTC. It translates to CASSTTGVGGYTF.

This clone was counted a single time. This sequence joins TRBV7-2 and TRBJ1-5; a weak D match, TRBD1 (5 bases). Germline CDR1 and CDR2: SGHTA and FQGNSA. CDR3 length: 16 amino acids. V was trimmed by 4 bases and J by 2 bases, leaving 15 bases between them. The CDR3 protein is CASSSQGVLGNQPQHF. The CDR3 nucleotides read TGTGCCAGCAGCTCACAAGGGGTTCTTGGCAATCAGCCCCAGCATTTT.

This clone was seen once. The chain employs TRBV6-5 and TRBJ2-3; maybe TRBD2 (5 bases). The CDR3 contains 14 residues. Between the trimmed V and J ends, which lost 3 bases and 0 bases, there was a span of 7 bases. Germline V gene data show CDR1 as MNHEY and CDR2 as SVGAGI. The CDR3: CASSYRESTDTQYF. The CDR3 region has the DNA TGTGCCAGCAGTTATCGGGAAAGCACAGATACGCAGTATTTT.

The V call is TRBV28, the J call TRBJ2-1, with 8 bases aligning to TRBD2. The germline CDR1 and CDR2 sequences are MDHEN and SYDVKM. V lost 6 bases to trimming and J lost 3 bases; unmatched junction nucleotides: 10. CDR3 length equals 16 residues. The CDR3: CASSGLTSAHYNEQFF. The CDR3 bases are TGTGCCAGCAGCGGACTGACTAGCGCTCACTACAATGAGCAGTTCTTC.

CDR3 sequence reads: CASSPLTSGGTDTQYF. DNA of the CDR3: TGTGCCAGCAGTCCACTTACTAGCGGGGGAACAGATACGCAGTATTTT. V and J are TRBV27 and TRBJ2-3; 11 nucleotides align to TRBD2. Germline CDR1 and CDR2: MNHEY and SMNVEV (reference sequence). The CDR3 totals 16 residues. V gave up 5 bases and J gave up 3 bases; unmatched junction bases: 7.

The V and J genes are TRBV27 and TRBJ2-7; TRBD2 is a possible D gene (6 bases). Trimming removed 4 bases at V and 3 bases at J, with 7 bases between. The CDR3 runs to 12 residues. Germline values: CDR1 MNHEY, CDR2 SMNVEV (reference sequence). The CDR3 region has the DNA TGTGCCAGCAGTTCGCGGGGCTACGAGCAGTACTTC. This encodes CASSSRGYEQYF.

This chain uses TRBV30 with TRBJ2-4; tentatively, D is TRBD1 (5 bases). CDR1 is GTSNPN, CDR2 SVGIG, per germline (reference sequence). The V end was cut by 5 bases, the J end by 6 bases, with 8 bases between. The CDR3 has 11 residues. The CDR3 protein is CAWGQGNIQYF. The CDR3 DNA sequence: TGTGCCTGGGGACAAGGAAACATTCAGTACTTC.

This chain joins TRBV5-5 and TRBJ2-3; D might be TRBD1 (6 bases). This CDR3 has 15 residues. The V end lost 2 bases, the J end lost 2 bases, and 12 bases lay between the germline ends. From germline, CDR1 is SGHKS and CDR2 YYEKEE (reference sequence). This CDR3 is CASSLTGFYTDTQYF. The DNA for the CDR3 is TGTGCCAGCAGCTTAACAGGGTTTTACACAGATACGCAGTATTTT.

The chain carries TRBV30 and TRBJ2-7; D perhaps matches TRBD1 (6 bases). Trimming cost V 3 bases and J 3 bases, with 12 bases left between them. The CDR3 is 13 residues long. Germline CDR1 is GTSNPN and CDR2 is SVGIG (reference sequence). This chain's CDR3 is CAWRALTGYEQYF. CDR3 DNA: TGTGCCTGGAGGGCCCTGACAGGCTACGAGCAGTACTTC. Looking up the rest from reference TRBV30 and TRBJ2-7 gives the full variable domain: SQTIHQWPATLVQPVGSPLSLECTVEGTSNPNLYWYRQAAGRGLQLLFYSVGIGQISSEVPQNLSASRPQDRQFILSSKKLLLSDSGFYLCAWRALTGYEQYFGPGTRLTVT.

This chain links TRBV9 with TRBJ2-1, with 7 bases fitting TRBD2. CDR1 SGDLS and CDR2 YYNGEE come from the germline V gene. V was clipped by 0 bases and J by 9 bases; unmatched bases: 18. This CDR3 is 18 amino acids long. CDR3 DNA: TGTGCCAGCAGCGTAGAGTCCCGTTGGGGGGGAGGGTTTGGTGAGCAGTTCTTC. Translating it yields CASSVESRWGGGFGEQFF.

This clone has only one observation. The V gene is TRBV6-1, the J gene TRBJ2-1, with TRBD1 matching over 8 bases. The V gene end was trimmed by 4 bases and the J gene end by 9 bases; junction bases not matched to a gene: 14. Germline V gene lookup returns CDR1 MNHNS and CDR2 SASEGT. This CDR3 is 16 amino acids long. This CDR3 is CASSASGTGPRGEQFF. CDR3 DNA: TGTGCCAGCAGTGCTTCAGGGACAGGTCCGCGGGGTGAGCAGTTCTTC.

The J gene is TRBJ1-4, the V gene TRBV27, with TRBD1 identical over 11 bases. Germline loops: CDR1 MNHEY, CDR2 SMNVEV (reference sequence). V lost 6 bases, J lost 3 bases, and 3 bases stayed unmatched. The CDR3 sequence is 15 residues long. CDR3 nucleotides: TGTGCCAGCAGGGGACAGGGGGTCTCTAATGAAAAACTGTTTTTT. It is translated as CASRGQGVSNEKLFF.

The CDR3 is CASSLRVATYEQYF. In DNA, the CDR3 is TGTGCCAGCAGTTTGAGGGTGGCGACCTACGAGCAGTACTTC. The J gene is TRBJ2-7, the V gene TRBV28, with a weak D call TRBD2 (5 bases). Trimming stripped 3 bases from V and 2 bases from J, with 11 bases between. The CDR3 is 14 amino acids. Germline CDR1 MDHEN, CDR2 SYDVKM.

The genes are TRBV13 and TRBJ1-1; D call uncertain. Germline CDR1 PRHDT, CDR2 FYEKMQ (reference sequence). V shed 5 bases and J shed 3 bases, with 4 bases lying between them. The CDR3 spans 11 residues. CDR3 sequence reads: CASSQDTEAFF. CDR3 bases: TGTGCCAGCAGCCAGGACACTGAAGCTTTCTTT.

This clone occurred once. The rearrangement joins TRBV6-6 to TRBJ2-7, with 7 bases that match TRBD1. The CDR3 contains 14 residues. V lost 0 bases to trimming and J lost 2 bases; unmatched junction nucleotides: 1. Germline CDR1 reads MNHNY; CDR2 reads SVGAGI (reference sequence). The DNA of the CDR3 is TGTGCCAGCAGTTACTCGGGACAGACCTACGAGCAGTACTTC. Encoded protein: CASSYSGQTYEQYF.

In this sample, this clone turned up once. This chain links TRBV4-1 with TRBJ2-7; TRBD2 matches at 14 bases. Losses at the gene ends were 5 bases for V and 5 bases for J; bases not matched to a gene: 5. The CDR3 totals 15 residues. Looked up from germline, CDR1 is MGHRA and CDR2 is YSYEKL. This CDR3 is CASSWTSGRYDEQYF. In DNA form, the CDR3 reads TGCGCCAGCAGCTGGACTAGCGGGAGGTATGACGAGCAGTACTTC.

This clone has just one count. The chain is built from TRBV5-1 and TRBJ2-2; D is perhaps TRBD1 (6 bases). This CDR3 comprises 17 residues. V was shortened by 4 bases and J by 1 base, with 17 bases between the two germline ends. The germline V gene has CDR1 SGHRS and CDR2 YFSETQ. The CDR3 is CASSIRARGQNTGELFF. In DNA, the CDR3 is TGCGCCAGCAGCATAAGGGCCAGGGGCCAGAACACCGGGGAGCTGTTTTTT.

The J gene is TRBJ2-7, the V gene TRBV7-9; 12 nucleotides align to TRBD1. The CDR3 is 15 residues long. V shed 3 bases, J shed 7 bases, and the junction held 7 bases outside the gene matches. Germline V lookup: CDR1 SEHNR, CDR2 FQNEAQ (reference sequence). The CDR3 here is CASSFSGQGAKEQYF. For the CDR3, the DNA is TGTGCCAGCAGCTTTTCGGGACAGGGGGCGAAGGAGCAGTACTTC.

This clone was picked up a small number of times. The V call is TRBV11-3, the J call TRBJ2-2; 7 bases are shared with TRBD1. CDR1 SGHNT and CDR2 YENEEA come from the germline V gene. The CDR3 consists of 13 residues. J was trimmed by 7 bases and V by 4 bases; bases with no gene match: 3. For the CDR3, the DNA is TGTGCCAGCAGCTCCAGGGGGATCGGGGAGCTGTTTTTT. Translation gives CASSSRGIGELFF.